This TCR beta chain was observed in a study of early T cells in non-severe SARS-CoV-2 infection. This clonotype appeared many times. Unique molecular identifiers tagged individual cDNA molecules. TCRdb re-analysed the 5' RACE reads in MiXCR, keeping a single row per CDR3 protein. The sample yields over 30,000 distinct CDR3 sequences, around 5.6% seen once. CDR3 length equals 14 residues. The V gene lost 3 bases and the J gene lost 2 bases, with 14 bases spanning the gap. From germline, CDR1 is DFQATT and CDR2 SNEGSKA (reference sequence). The clonotype comes from an adult who was a healthcare worker with PCR-confirmed SARS-CoV-2 infection or an uninfected control (not recorded which). The rearrangement joins TRBV20-1 to TRBJ2-7; D possibly matches TRBD1 or TRBD2 (5 bases each). The sequencing sample was made of whole blood. The CDR3: CSARKAAGTYEQYF. The CDR3 nucleotides read TGCAGTGCTAGGAAAGCGGCAGGGACCTACGAGCAGTACTTC.